The rows below give T cell receptor beta chains drawn from one sample of a study of control samples from healthy donors and cancer patients. Profiled with immunoSEQ multiplex PCR; TCRdb holds only in-frame clones, not every one. Counted here are roughly 100,000 clones, just over 90% occurring once; the ten biggest clones make up roughly 0.9%. Sample: blood. Source of these receptors: a woman aged 25-40 years in good health. Each CDR3 is given with its conserved first and last residue. Each record gives: CDR3 protein, CDR3 DNA, V gene, J gene, D gene. D genes are given only for firm matches.

CDR3: CASSQRGTGVYNEQFF; DNA: TGTGCCAGCAGCCAACGTGGGACAGGGGTGTACAATGAGCAGTTCTTC; V: TRBV3-1/TRBV3-2; J: TRBJ2-1; D: TRBD1
CDR3: CASSLFDNQPQHF; DNA: TGTGCCAGCAGTCTCTTCGATAATCAGCCCCAGCATTTT; V: TRBV7-2; J: TRBJ1-5; D: NA
CDR3: CASSELGGRLYGYTF; DNA: TGTGCCAGCAGCGAGTTGGGGGGGAGGCTCTATGGCTACACCTTC; V: TRBV21-1; J: TRBJ1-2; D: NA
CDR3: CATSRVRGQVYNEQFF; DNA: TGTGCCACCAGCAGAGTTAGGGGACAGGTTTACAATGAGCAGTTCTTC; V: TRBV15; J: TRBJ2-1; D: TRBD1
CDR3: CASSPVNPPWTGGYEQYF; DNA: TGTGCCAGCTCACCTGTTAATCCACCGTGGACAGGGGGCTACGAGCAGTACTTC; V: TRBV18; J: TRBJ2-7; D: TRBD1
CDR3: CSPTKGLNTEAFF; DNA: TGCAGCCCTACTAAAGGACTGAACACTGAAGCTTTCTTT; V: TRBV29-1; J: TRBJ1-1; D: NA
CDR3: CSVVGAPSYEQYF; DNA: TGCAGCGTTGTTGGGGCCCCGTCCTACGAGCAGTACTTC; V: TRBV29-1; J: TRBJ2-7; D: NA
CDR3: CASSQDSGEQKKLFF; DNA: TGTGCCAGCAGCCAAGATAGTGGTGAACAGAAGAAACTGTTTTTT; V: TRBV3-1/TRBV3-2; J: TRBJ1-4; D: NA
CDR3: CSGGTGNTEAFF; DNA: TGCAGCGGCGGGACAGGGAACACTGAAGCTTTCTTT; V: TRBV29-1; J: TRBJ1-1; D: TRBD1
CDR3: CASSGDRASYEQYF; DNA: TGTGCCAGCAGTGGCGACAGGGCCTCCTACGAGCAGTACTTC; V: TRBV6-4; J: TRBJ2-7; D: TRBD1
CDR3: CAISASDQPQHF; DNA: TGTGCCATCAGTGCGTCGGATCAGCCCCAGCATTTT; V: TRBV10-3; J: TRBJ1-5; D: NA
CDR3: CASSLPGGPNTEAFF; DNA: TGTGCCAGCAGTCTGCCGGGAGGACCGAACACTGAAGCTTTCTTT; V: TRBV28; J: TRBJ1-1; D: NA
CDR3: CSVTDGTANQPQHF; DNA: TGCAGCGTCACCGACGGGACGGCTAATCAGCCCCAGCATTTT; V: TRBV29-1; J: TRBJ1-5; D: NA
CDR3: CASSPQRQYNSPLHF; DNA: TGTGCCAGCAGCCCACAGCGACAATATAATTCACCCCTCCACTTT; V: TRBV7-2; J: TRBJ1-6; D: NA
CDR3: CASSLVGRVGTEAFF; DNA: TGTGCCAGCAGCTTAGTGGGTAGGGTAGGAACTGAAGCTTTCTTT; V: TRBV7-9; J: TRBJ1-1; D: NA
CDR3: CASSPSSGRGPEQFF; DNA: TGTGCCAGCAGCCCTTCTAGCGGGAGAGGCCCTGAGCAGTTCTTC; V: TRBV16; J: TRBJ2-1; D: TRBD2